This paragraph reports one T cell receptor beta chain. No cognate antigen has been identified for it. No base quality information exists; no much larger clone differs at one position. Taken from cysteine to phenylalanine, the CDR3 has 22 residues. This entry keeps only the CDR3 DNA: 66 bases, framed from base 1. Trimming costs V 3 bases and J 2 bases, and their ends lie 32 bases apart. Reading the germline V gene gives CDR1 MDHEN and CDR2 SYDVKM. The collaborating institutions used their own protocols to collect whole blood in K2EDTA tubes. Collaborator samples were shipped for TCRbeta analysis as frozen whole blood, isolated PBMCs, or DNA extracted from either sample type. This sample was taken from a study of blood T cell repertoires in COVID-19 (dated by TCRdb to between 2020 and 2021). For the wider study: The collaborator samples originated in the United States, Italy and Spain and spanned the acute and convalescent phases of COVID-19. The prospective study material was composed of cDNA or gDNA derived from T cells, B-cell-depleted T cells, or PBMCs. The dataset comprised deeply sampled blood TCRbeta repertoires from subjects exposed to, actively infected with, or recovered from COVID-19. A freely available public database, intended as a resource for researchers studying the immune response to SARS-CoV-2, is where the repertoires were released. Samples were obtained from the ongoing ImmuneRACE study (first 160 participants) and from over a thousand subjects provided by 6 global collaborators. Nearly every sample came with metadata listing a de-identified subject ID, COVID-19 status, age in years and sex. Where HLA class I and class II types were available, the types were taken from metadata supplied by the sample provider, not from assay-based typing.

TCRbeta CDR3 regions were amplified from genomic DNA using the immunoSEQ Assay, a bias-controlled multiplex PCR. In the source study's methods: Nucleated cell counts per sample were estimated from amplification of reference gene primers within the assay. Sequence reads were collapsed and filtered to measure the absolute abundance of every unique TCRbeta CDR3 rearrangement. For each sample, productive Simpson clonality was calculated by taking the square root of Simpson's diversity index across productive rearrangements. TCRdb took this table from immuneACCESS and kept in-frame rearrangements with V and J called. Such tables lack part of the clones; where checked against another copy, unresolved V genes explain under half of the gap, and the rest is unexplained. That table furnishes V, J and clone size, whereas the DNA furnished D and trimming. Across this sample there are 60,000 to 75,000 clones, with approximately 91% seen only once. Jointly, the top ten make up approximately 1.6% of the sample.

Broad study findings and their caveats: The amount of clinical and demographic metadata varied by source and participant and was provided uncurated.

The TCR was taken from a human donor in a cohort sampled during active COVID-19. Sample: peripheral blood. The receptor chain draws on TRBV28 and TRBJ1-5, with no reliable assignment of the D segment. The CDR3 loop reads CASSLALRLAPEAVLGNQPQHF. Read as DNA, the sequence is TGTGCCAGCAGTTTGGCCCTCCGATTAGCCCCGGAGGCGGTTTTGGGCAATCAGCCCCAGCATTTT.